Listed here are 32 T cell receptor beta chains from one sample, sequenced in a study of cytomegalovirus exposure and HLA in healthy donors. PCR was performed using 60 Vbeta and 13 Jbeta primers. Profiling relied on immunoSEQ multiplex PCR, and the TCRdb table lists in-frame clones only, not all of them. This sample's table has roughly 150,000 clones. Sequencing was done on a sample of PBMCs. The source is a woman in her forties or fifties in good health and CMV-seronegative.

J is TRBJ2-1 and V is TRBV7-8; 13 bases fit TRBD2. J was trimmed by 5 bases and V by 5 bases; bases with no gene match: 3. The CDR3 consists of 15 residues. CDR1 is SGHVS and CDR2 is FQNEAQ in the germline V gene. CDR3 coding DNA: TGTGCCAGCAGCATGGGACTAGCGGGGAACAATGAGCAGTTCTTC. Its protein is CASSMGLAGNNEQFF.

The genes are TRBV11-2 and TRBJ1-6; 7 nucleotides match TRBD1. The ends lost 4 bases at V and 6 bases at J; junction bases unmatched: 12. Germline CDR1 SGHAT, CDR2 FQNNGV. The CDR3 sequence is 17 residues long. This chain's CDR3 is CASSSSLRGRGNSPLHF. In DNA form, the CDR3 reads TGTGCCAGCAGCTCGTCCCTGAGGGGGCGCGGTAATTCACCCCTCCACTTT.

The chain joins TRBV19 to TRBJ2-3; D possibly corresponds to TRBD2 (5 bases). The CDR3 length is 13 residues. Germline V gene data show CDR1 as LNHDA and CDR2 as SQIVND (reference sequence). Trimming removed 4 bases at V and 1 base at J, with 6 bases between. In nucleotides, the CDR3 is TGTGCCAGTAGTAACGGGGGCACAGATACGCAGTATTTT. It yields the protein CASSNGGTDTQYF.

The genes are TRBV12-5 and TRBJ1-6; no clear D. The CDR3 covers 16 residues. Germline V gene sequence: CDR1 LGHNT, CDR2 FRNRAP. Trimming cost V 2 bases and J 5 bases, with 13 bases left between them. The CDR3 region has the DNA TGTGCTAGTGGTTTGTCACTGGGAGATAATAATTCACCCCTCCACTTT. Amino acid sequence: CASGLSLGDNNSPLHF. The full variable domain, its missing parts supplied by reference TRBV12-5 and TRBJ1-6, is DARVTQTPRHKVTEMGQEVTMRCQPILGHNTVFWYRQTMMQGLELLAYFRNRAPLDDSGMPKDRFSAEMPDATLATLKIQPSEPRDSAVYFCASGLSLGDNNSPLHFGNGTRLTVT.

This sequence joins TRBV9 and TRBJ1-2; 9 nucleotides line up with TRBD1. This CDR3 has 15 amino acids. V dropped 3 bases and J dropped 8; count of bases not matched to a gene: 11. The germline V gene has CDR1 SGDLS and CDR2 YYNGEE. CDR3: CASSERTGQGGGYTF. CDR3 bases: TGTGCCAGCAGCGAGAGAACGGGACAGGGTGGAGGCTACACCTTC.

The rearrangement links TRBV5-1 to TRBJ2-1, with 10 positions matching TRBD2. Losses at the gene ends were 3 bases for V and 2 bases for J; bases not matched to a gene: 2. This CDR3 contains 15 residues. The V gene's germline CDR1 is SGHRS and CDR2 YFSETQ. CDR3 DNA sequence: TGCGCCAGCAGCTCTACTAGCGGGGCCTACAATGAGCAGTTCTTC. As protein: CASSSTSGAYNEQFF.

In terms of frequency, this clone is medium-sized. The genes are TRBV19 and TRBJ1-2, with 10 bases aligning to TRBD1. Germline V gene data show CDR1 as LNHDA and CDR2 as SQIVND (reference sequence). V lost 4 bases to trimming and J lost 4 bases; unmatched junction nucleotides: 3. The CDR3 extends over 14 amino acids. This CDR3 is CASSRRDRGYGYTF. In DNA, the CDR3 is TGTGCCAGTAGTAGGAGGGACAGGGGCTATGGCTACACCTTC.

The chain uses TRBV7-9 and TRBJ2-3; D not certain. Germline CDR1 SEHNR, CDR2 FQNEAQ (reference sequence). Trimming shortened V by 1 base and J by 1 base, and 18 bases separated the two germline ends. The CDR3 length is 18 residues. The chain's CDR3 is CASSLDISLRQGTDTQYF. In nucleotides, the CDR3 is TGTGCCAGCAGCTTAGACATTTCTTTGCGGCAAGGCACAGATACGCAGTATTTT.

V is TRBV28 and J is TRBJ2-1, with 7 bases identical to TRBD1. V lost 1 base, J lost 3 bases, and 6 bases stayed unmatched. Germline CDR1 reads MDHEN; CDR2 reads SYDVKM. This CDR3 region has 16 residues. The chain's CDR3 is CASSLLVGGSYNEQFF. In DNA form, the CDR3 reads TGTGCCAGCAGTTTATTGGTAGGGGGCAGCTACAATGAGCAGTTCTTC.

The chain uses TRBV6-1 and TRBJ2-7; a possible D gene is TRBD1 (6 bases). Germline V gene lookup returns CDR1 MNHNS and CDR2 SASEGT. V was shortened by 5 bases and J by 3 bases, with 14 bases between the two germline ends. This CDR3 has 14 residues. The CDR3 bases are TGTGCCAGCAGTCTCCGGACAGCTAACTACGAGCAGTACTTC. Translated, it gives CASSLRTANYEQYF.

V and J are TRBV5-1 and TRBJ2-3, with 7 bases aligning to TRBD1. The CDR3 is 16 amino acids. Germline CDR1 SGHRS, CDR2 YFSETQ. J lost 3 bases, V lost 0 bases, and 7 bases had no gene match. CDR3 sequence (DNA): TGCGCCAGCAGCTTGGTGGTAGGGGGCGCAACAGATACGCAGTATTTT. This gives the protein CASSLVVGGATDTQYF.

CDR3 sequence reads: CSVDGGGNTF. CDR3 sequence (DNA): TGCAGCGTTGACGGCGGGGGCAACACCTTC. The chain carries TRBV29-1 and TRBJ1-2; D is possibly TRBD1 (6 bases). Trimming took off 3 bases at V and 12 bases at J, with 11 bases between the two ends. In germline, CDR1 is SQVTM, CDR2 ANQGSEA. This CDR3 has 10 residues.

The V call is TRBV30, the J call TRBJ2-5, with no clear D. V was pared by 5 bases and J by 5 bases, with 15 bases between. CDR3 length: 13 amino acids. Germline CDR1 GTSNPN, CDR2 SVGIG (reference sequence). As DNA, the CDR3 is TGTGCCTGGGAACAACGAGGTAGCGAGACCCAGTACTTC. It translates to CAWEQRGSETQYF.

This chain uses TRBV29-1 with TRBJ2-5, with 9 bases lining up with TRBD1. This CDR3 comprises 12 residues. Germline CDR1 is SQVTM and CDR2 is ANQGSEA. V was pared by 6 bases and J by 9 bases, with 8 bases of the junction left unmatched. The CDR3 nucleotides are TGCAGCGTGCCGGGACAGGGAGGGGCCCAGTACTTC. Translated: CSVPGQGGAQYF.

The chain combines TRBV6-5 with TRBJ2-2; TRBD2 might be the D (7 bases). From germline, CDR1 is MNHEY and CDR2 SVGAGI. There are 13 residues in the CDR3. V was cut by 7 bases and J by 6 bases, with 12 bases left in between. CDR3 in DNA: TGTGCCAGCAAAAGGGGGGGCCCCGGGGAGCTGTTTTTT. Its protein is CASKRGGPGELFF.

The V call is TRBV9, the J call TRBJ2-3; the match to TRBD2 covers 8 bases. Trimming at V came to 0 bases and at J to 3 bases, leaving 9 bases not matched to a gene. CDR1 and CDR2 from the germline V gene are SGDLS and YYNGEE. The CDR3 contains 17 residues. The CDR3 region is CASSVGIGASGTDTQYF. In nucleotides, the CDR3 is TGTGCCAGCAGCGTAGGTATTGGGGCTAGCGGGACAGATACGCAGTATTTT.

The V and J genes are TRBV6-6 and TRBJ1-3; 7 nucleotides match TRBD1. V was clipped by 5 bases and J by 1 base; unmatched bases: 8. The CDR3 consists of 16 residues. From germline, CDR1 is MNHNY and CDR2 SVGAGI (reference sequence). CDR3 sequence reads: CASSPGQPLSGNTIYF. CDR3 bases: TGTGCCAGCAGTCCGGGACAGCCGCTTTCTGGAAACACCATATATTTT.

This sequence joins TRBV7-3 and TRBJ2-1; D possibly corresponds to TRBD1 (6 bases). The CDR3 totals 14 residues. Trimming pared 2 bases from V and 5 bases from J, leaving 10 bases between. Germline values: CDR1 SGHTA, CDR2 FQGTGA. In DNA form, the CDR3 reads TGTGCCAGCAGCTTAGCAGGGGCCCACAATGAGCAGTTCTTC. This encodes CASSLAGAHNEQFF.

The chain is built from TRBV30 and TRBJ2-7; D is undetermined. Germline values: CDR1 GTSNPN, CDR2 SVGIG (reference sequence). The CDR3 is 12 residues long. Trimming stripped 3 bases from V and 6 bases from J, with 12 bases between. CDR3: CAWRRFDGEQYF. CDR3 in DNA: TGTGCCTGGAGGAGGTTTGACGGCGAGCAGTACTTC. The entire variable domain, with the rest obtained from reference TRBV30 and TRBJ2-7, is as follows: SQTIHQWPATLVQPVGSPLSLECTVEGTSNPNLYWYRQAAGRGLQLLFYSVGIGQISSEVPQNLSASRPQDRQFILSSKKLLLSDSGFYLCAWRRFDGEQYFGPGTRLTVT.

The genes are TRBV5-1 and TRBJ2-3; 7 bases align to TRBD2. From germline, CDR1 is SGHRS and CDR2 YFSETQ. The CDR3 is 15 residues long. Trimming cost V 4 bases and J 1 base; bases outside gene matches: 6. The CDR3 here is CASSLSSGGTDTQYF. CDR3 coding DNA: TGCGCCAGCAGCCTTTCCAGCGGGGGCACAGATACGCAGTATTTT.

The chain uses TRBV9 and TRBJ1-1, with a tentative D call TRBD1 (6 bases). Trimming left V 3 bases short and J 2 bases short, with 17 bases between. This CDR3 is 16 amino acids long. Germline assignment: CDR1 SGDLS and CDR2 YYNGEE. This CDR3 reads CASSADGEGVNTEAFF. In DNA, the CDR3 is TGTGCCAGCAGCGCCGATGGGGAGGGGGTAAACACTGAAGCTTTCTTT.

The chain combines TRBV18 with TRBJ1-1; 8 bases are a match to TRBD1. From germline, CDR1 is KGHSH and CDR2 LQKENI. The J segment lost 1 base and the V segment lost 3 bases, leaving 10 bases of the junction unmatched. The CDR3 consists of 17 residues. CDR3 in amino acids: CASSPIMAGGRNTEAFF. The CDR3 DNA is TGTGCCAGCTCACCGATTATGGCAGGGGGCCGGAACACTGAAGCTTTCTTT.

V and J are TRBV6-5 and TRBJ2-1, with D tentatively TRBD2 (5 bases). CDR3 length equals 15 residues. CDR1 MNHEY and CDR2 SVGAGI come from the germline V gene. V lost 6 bases, J lost 0 bases, and 12 bases lay in between. Here the CDR3 DNA reads TGTGCCAGCAGGGGAGCCATGAGCTCCTACAATGAGCAGTTCTTC. Translated: CASRGAMSSYNEQFF.

The chain recombines TRBV5-1 with TRBJ2-3; 7 bases are shared with TRBD2. The CDR3 is 15 residues long. The germline gives CDR1 SGHRS, CDR2 YFSETQ. Trimming took 7 bases from V and 5 from J; bases not matched to a gene: 13. The CDR3 DNA reads TGCGCCAGCTGCCAACTAGCGAGGCAGGGAGATACGCAGTATTTT. Residues: CASCQLARQGDTQYF.

With respect to this clone: This same CDR3 is encoded by further DNA sequences in the sample. J is TRBJ1-2 and V is TRBV5-1, with D maybe TRBD1 (6 bases). V was cut by 2 bases and J by 4 bases, with 9 bases left in between. This CDR3 region has 13 residues. CDR1 and CDR2 from the germline V gene are SGHRS and YFSETQ. The CDR3: CASSLGQTYGYTF. The DNA for the CDR3 is TGCGCCAGCAGCTTAGGACAGACCTATGGCTACACCTTC.

CDR3 in amino acids: CAWSVPGQGRNTIYF. As DNA, the CDR3 is TGTGCCTGGAGCGTACCGGGACAGGGTAGGAACACCATATATTTT. V is TRBV30 and J is TRBJ1-3, with 9 nucleotides matching TRBD1. With V trimmed by 3 bases and J by 7 bases, 10 bases remained unmatched. The CDR3 is made up of 15 amino acids. Germline values: CDR1 GTSNPN, CDR2 SVGIG (reference sequence).

CDR3 protein: CASSLEGGRNTGELFF. The CDR3 region has the DNA TGTGCCAGCAGCTTGGAGGGCGGGAGGAACACCGGGGAGCTGTTTTTT. This sequence joins TRBV5-4 and TRBJ2-2; 7 bases fit TRBD2. CDR1 and CDR2 from the germline V gene are SGHNT and YYREEE (reference sequence). CDR3 length equals 16 residues. J lost 1 base, V lost 0 bases, and 3 bases had no gene match.

J is TRBJ1-4 and V is TRBV7-9; D is ambiguous. Germline CDR1 SEHNR, CDR2 FQNEAQ (reference sequence). This CDR3 is built from 13 residues. V was clipped by 1 base and J by 5 bases, with 5 bases between them. CDR3 loop: CASSLVQNEKLFF. CDR3 sequence (DNA): TGTGCCAGCAGCTTAGTTCAAAATGAAAAACTGTTTTTT.

The V call is TRBV30, the J call TRBJ2-3; unclear D gene. The CDR3 sequence is 10 residues long. Trimming cost V 6 bases and J 8 bases, with 9 bases left between them. The germline gives CDR1 GTSNPN, CDR2 SVGIG (reference sequence). CDR3 in DNA: TGTGCCTGCCTCCTCGGTACGCAGTATTTT. This translates into CACLLGTQYF.

This chain connects TRBV18 to TRBJ2-7, with D possibly TRBD1 on 6 matching bases. The V gene lost 8 bases and the J gene lost 2 bases, with 10 bases spanning the gap. Germline-derived CDR1 and CDR2 are KGHSH and LQKENI. CDR3 length equals 12 residues. CDR3 DNA sequence: TGTGCCAGCCGGGGACAAACCTACGAGCAGTACTTC. Residues: CASRGQTYEQYF.

With respect to this clone: Sequence at one end of the junction differs from germline and may be a read error. This sequence joins TRBV2 and TRBJ1-4; the match to TRBD1 covers 8 bases. CDR3 length: 14 residues. The germline V gene has CDR1 SNHLY and CDR2 FYNNEI. The CDR3 reads CASSEGRGREKLFF. The CDR3 nucleotides are TGTGCCAGCAGCGAAGGCAGGGGGCGCGAAAAACTGTTTTTT. Complete variable domain (other parts from reference TRBV2 and TRBJ1-4): EPEVTQTPSHQVTQMGQEVILRCVPISNHLYFYWYRQILGQKVEFLVSFYNNEISEKSEIFDDQFSVERPDGSNFTLKIRSTKLEDSAMYFCASSEGRGREKLFFGSGTQLSVL.

V usage is TRBV7-3 and J usage is TRBJ2-7; 12 bases are a match to TRBD2. In germline, CDR1 is SGHTA, CDR2 FQGTGA. This CDR3 is built from 15 residues. V lost 3 bases to trimming and J lost 4 bases; unmatched junction nucleotides: 4. The CDR3, as DNA: TGTGCCAGCAGCTTGACTAGCGGGAGTTCATACGAGCAGTACTTC. Protein product: CASSLTSGSSYEQYF.